These 11 T cell receptor beta chains share one sample of origin, sequenced in a study of blood T cell repertoires in COVID-19. This table comes from immunoSEQ multiplex PCR, and its TCRdb copy is limited to in-frame clones, with some not included. The sample includes 85,000 to 130,000 clones, 65% to 90% of them seen just once. Sequencing was performed on peripheral blood. All receptors derive from a man between 60 and 75 years old with acute or convalescent COVID-19.

This clone has a single count. The chain has TRBV11-2 and TRBJ2-7; 7 bases line up with TRBD2. CDR3 length: 14 amino acids. Trimming cost V 4 bases and J 3 bases; bases outside gene matches: 6. CDR1 SGHAT and CDR2 FQNNGV come from the germline V gene. This CDR3 is CASSSSPGGYEQYF. The CDR3 coding sequence is TGTGCCAGCAGCTCCTCTCCGGGGGGCTACGAGCAGTACTTC. Looking up the rest from reference TRBV11-2 and TRBJ2-7 gives the full variable domain: EAGVAQSPRYKIIEKRQSVAFWCNPISGHATLYWYQQILGQGPKLLIQFQNNGVVDDSQLPKDRFSAERLKGVDSTLKIQPAKLEDSAVYLCASSSSPGGYEQYFGPGTRLTVT.

The chain carries TRBV11-3 and TRBJ2-2; no clear D. Trimming cost V 11 bases and J 5 bases, with 9 bases left between them. Germline values: CDR1 SGHNT, CDR2 YENEEA. The CDR3 loop spans 11 amino acids. The CDR3 region has the DNA TGTGCCTCTCAGGCTACCGGGGAGCTGTTTTTT. Its translation is CASQATGELFF.

This sequence joins TRBV18 and TRBJ2-2, with D possibly being TRBD1 (5 bases). V was clipped by 3 bases and J by 1 base, with 12 bases between them. The germline gives CDR1 KGHSH, CDR2 LQKENI. The CDR3 loop spans 16 amino acids. CDR3 nucleotide sequence: TGTGCCAGCTCACCTTCCTCCAGGGTGAACACCGGGGAGCTGTTTTTT. This sequence encodes CASSPSSRVNTGELFF.

The chain carries TRBV12-3 or TRBV12-4 and TRBJ1-5; D possibly corresponds to TRBD1 (5 bases). V was cut by 3 bases and J by 9 bases, with 9 bases left in between. CDR3 length: 12 residues. The chain's CDR3 is CASSFRGLPQHF. CDR3 nucleotide sequence: TGTGCCAGCAGTTTTCGGGGACTGCCCCAGCATTTT.

The chain is built from TRBV5-4 and TRBJ1-1; no clear D. CDR1 SGHNT and CDR2 YYREEE come from the germline V gene (reference sequence). This CDR3 region has 13 residues. The germline V and J ends were trimmed by 1 base and 1 base, with 5 bases remaining between them. For the CDR3, the DNA is TGTGCCAGCAGCTTGACACCGAACACTGAAGCTTTCTTT. This codes for CASSLTPNTEAFF.

CDR3 residues: CASSHLLAGAYNEQFF. CDR3 DNA: TGTGCCAGCAGCCACCTACTAGCGGGAGCATACAATGAGCAGTTCTTC. This rearrangement joins TRBV14 to TRBJ2-1; 11 bases agree with TRBD2. Germline CDR1 SGHDN, CDR2 FVKESK. The V and J ends lost 3 bases and 4 bases, in that order; junction bases with no gene match: 5. The CDR3 spans 16 residues.

The V gene is TRBV7-3, the J gene TRBJ2-1; TRBD2 matches at 7 bases. The J segment lost 0 bases and the V segment lost 4 bases, leaving 3 bases of the junction unmatched. The germline CDR1 and CDR2 sequences are SGHTA and FQGTGA. The CDR3 has 15 amino acids. The CDR3 DNA reads as TGTGCCAGCAGCTCAGCGGGGAGCTCCTACAATGAGCAGTTCTTC. Residues: CASSSAGSSYNEQFF.

This clone turned up a few times. The chain combines TRBV30 with TRBJ1-2; no reliable D call. V lost 3 bases, J lost 6 bases, and 5 bases lay in between. The length of the CDR3 is 10 residues. Germline V gene data show CDR1 as GTSNPN and CDR2 as SVGIG (reference sequence). The CDR3 DNA is TGTGCCTGGAGCGGAGATGGCTACACCTTC. It yields the protein CAWSGDGYTF.

The J gene is TRBJ2-1, the V gene TRBV29-1, with D possibly matching TRBD1 (5 bases). Between the trimmed V and J ends, which lost 4 bases and 6 bases, there was a span of 16 bases. This CDR3 has 14 amino acids. Germline V lookup: CDR1 SQVTM, CDR2 ANQGSEA. This CDR3 is CSVGADSYANEQFF. The CDR3 DNA is TGCAGCGTTGGGGCTGACAGTTATGCCAATGAGCAGTTCTTC.

The J gene is TRBJ2-5, the V gene TRBV9; 10 bases are a match to TRBD2. CDR1 and CDR2 from the germline V gene are SGDLS and YYNGEE. V was clipped by 0 bases and J by 5 bases; unmatched bases: 10. The CDR3 is 17 residues long. This chain's CDR3 is CASSVGESGGARETQYF. The CDR3 region has the DNA TGTGCCAGCAGCGTAGGAGAGAGCGGGGGGGCTCGCGAGACCCAGTACTTC.

In DNA form, the CDR3 reads TGTGCCAGCAGCCGGGGACAGGGTGATGGCTACACCTTC. This translates into CASSRGQGDGYTF. The V call is TRBV7-9, the J call TRBJ1-2; 9 bases agree with TRBD1. With 5 bases clipped from V and 6 bases from J, the junction kept 4 bases outside the gene matches. This CDR3 contains 13 residues. Per the germline V gene, CDR1 is SEHNR and CDR2 is FQNEAQ (reference sequence).